These T cell receptor beta chains were read from a single sample in a study of cytomegalovirus exposure and HLA in healthy donors. Profiling relied on immunoSEQ multiplex PCR, and the TCRdb table lists in-frame clones only, not all of them. The sample yields around 160,000 clones, 75% to 80% seen once. The sample was PBMCs. The source is a man aged 35 to 55 in good health and CMV-seropositive. The CDR3 runs from the conserved cysteine through the conserved F or W. The D gene is left open where the match is weak. Size is stated for part of the rows, as once, few or many counts, or as a class when the clone is expanded.

J,V,D,size,length,DNA,CDR3
TRBJ2-6,TRBV6-1,TRBD1,NA,15,TGTGCCAGCGGGACAGGGTCCGCTGGGGCCAACGTCCTGACTTTC,CASGTGSAGANVLTF
TRBJ1-4,TRBV2,TRBD1,NA,14,TGTGCCAGCTCCTTTAGTCAGGGGGATGAAAAACTGTTTTTT,CASSFSQGDEKLFF
TRBJ2-1,TRBV5-1,TRBD2,NA,15,TGCGCCAGCAGCCCCCCTCGCGGGACTAGCGGTGAGCAGTTCTTC,CASSPPRGTSGEQFF
TRBJ1-6,TRBV27,NA,NA,15,TGTGCCAGCAGTGGGAGGCCGGCGGATAATTCACCCCTCCACTTT,CASSGRPADNSPLHF
TRBJ1-1,TRBV9,TRBD1,NA,15,TGTGCCAGCAGCGTAACGGGACAGGGACGGACTGAAGCTTTCTTT,CASSVTGQGRTEAFF
TRBJ2-7,TRBV4-1,NA,NA,15,TGCGCCAGCAGCCAAGGACAGCAGACCCACTACGAGCAGTACTTC,CASSQGQQTHYEQYF
TRBJ2-7,TRBV20-1,TRBD1,few,11,TGCAGTGCTATACGACAGGGCAAGCAGTACTTC,CSAIRQGKQYF
TRBJ1-2,TRBV6-5,NA,NA,14,TGTGCCAGCAGTGGCAGGAGGGGGGGACCTAGCTACACCTTC,CASSGRRGGPSYTF
TRBJ2-2,TRBV19,NA,NA,15,TGTGCCAGTAGTAGCTGGACTCCGAACACCGGGGAGCTGTTTTTT,CASSSWTPNTGELFF
TRBJ1-5,TRBV6-5,NA,few,14,TGTGCCAGCTCTGGCAGGGGCTCCGAGGGGCCCCAGCATTTT,CASSGRGSEGPQHF
TRBJ2-2,TRBV25-1,NA,NA,17,TGTGCCAGCAGTGAATACGTGTCTAGCTCGAACACCGGGGAGCTGTTTTTT,CASSEYVSSSNTGELFF
TRBJ1-1,TRBV19,TRBD1,NA,13,TGTGCCAGTGGGGACAGAACCCTTTCTGAAGCTTTCTTT,CASGDRTLSEAFF
TRBJ2-1,TRBV5-8,TRBD2,NA,15,TGTGCCAGCAGCTTGGGACTAGCGGGAGGCAATGAGCAGTTCTTC,CASSLGLAGGNEQFF
TRBJ2-1,TRBV13,NA,NA,16,TGTGCCAGCAGCTTAGGGGGACTTTGGTCCTACAATGAGCAGTTCTTC,CASSLGGLWSYNEQFF
TRBJ2-7,TRBV27,NA,once,14,TGTGCCAGCAGAAAAATCAACAGGGAAGACGAGCAGTACTTC,CASRKINREDEQYF
TRBJ2-6,TRBV19,TRBD1,NA,15,TGTGCCAGTGGACAGGGGTACTCTGGGGCCAACGTCCTGACTTTC,CASGQGYSGANVLTF
TRBJ2-5,TRBV10-2,TRBD1,NA,16,TGCGCCAGCACTCGGGGGCTCGACAGGGGCCAAGAGACCCAGTACTTC,CASTRGLDRGQETQYF
TRBJ2-2,TRBV7-6,NA,NA,13,TGTGCCAGCAGCCGGGAGCCCACCGGGGAGCTGTTTTTT,CASSREPTGELFF
TRBJ2-5,TRBV7-9,NA,few,12,TGTTCCAGCAGCTACGATCAGGAAACCCAGTACTTC,CSSSYDQETQYF
TRBJ2-6,TRBV18,TRBD1,NA,16,TGTGCCAGCTCAACGACAGGGTCCGGGTGGGCCAACGTCCTGACTTTC,CASSTTGSGWANVLTF
TRBJ1-2,TRBV28,TRBD1,NA,15,TGTGCCAGCAGTTTCGGATACCGGGACAGGGAACAGTACACCTTC,CASSFGYRDREQYTF
TRBJ1-1,TRBV6-5,TRBD1,NA,14,TGTGCCAGCAGATGGGGACAGGTGAACACTGAAGCTTTCTTT,CASRWGQVNTEAFF
TRBJ1-1,TRBV27,NA,NA,16,TGTGCCAGCAGTTTCCCATCGGCAGGGGTAAACACTGAAGCTTTCTTT,CASSFPSAGVNTEAFF
TRBJ2-2,TRBV9,TRBD2,NA,17,TGTGCCAGCAGCGTAGGGACTAGCGGGATTAACACCGGGGAGCTGTTTTTT,CASSVGTSGINTGELFF
TRBJ2-1,TRBV30,TRBD2,NA,15,TGTGCCTGGAGAGGATTCGGCGGGGGTGGTAGGGAGCAGTTCTTC,CAWRGFGGGGREQFF
TRBJ2-1,TRBV7-8,TRBD2,NA,18,TGTGCCAGCAGCTTAGTTGCGGAAAGCGGGAGTGTTTACAATGAGCAGTTCTTC,CASSLVAESGSVYNEQFF
TRBJ1-1,TRBV7-3,NA,NA,15,TGTGCCAGCAGCCCCGACAGCTTCGGTCCCACTGAAGCTTTCTTT,CASSPDSFGPTEAFF
TRBJ1-2,TRBV20-1,NA,NA,11,TGCAGTGTCCCAGGCGACTATGGCTACACCTTC,CSVPGDYGYTF
TRBJ1-2,TRBV10-3,NA,NA,19,TGTGCCATCAGTGAGTCGTTTACGTCTGCAGGCCCAGCTAACTATGGCTACACCTTC,CAISESFTSAGPANYGYTF